This entry lists 31 T cell receptor beta chains sequenced from one sample in a study of blood T cells in healthy people across ages. Next came a second PCR, run for about 7 to 12 cycles, which used a sample-barcoded 5' primer along with a J-beta primer mix. MiXCR, applied by TCRdb to the 5' RACE reads, yields one record per CDR3 protein. The table lists 800,000 to 1,300,000 distinct CDR3 sequences, 20% to 25% of them singletons. This sample also belongs to another study, concerning T cells of mothers and their children.

The sequenced material came from blood. The source of these receptors is a girl aged 2 to 10 in good health.

This clonotype has a handful of counts. The chain links TRBV20-1 to TRBJ2-2; D is possibly TRBD1 (6 bases). Trimming removed 3 bases at V and 5 bases at J, with 19 bases between. The CDR3 loop spans 16 amino acids. The germline CDR1 and CDR2 sequences are DFQATT and SNEGSKA (reference sequence). CDR3 region: CSARRYRDGLTGELFF. CDR3 DNA: TGCAGTGCTAGGCGATACAGGGACGGGTTAACCGGGGAGCTGTTTTTT.

This chain connects TRBV27 to TRBJ2-6; D is unresolved. Germline CDR1 is MNHEY and CDR2 is SMNVEV (reference sequence). V was trimmed by 8 bases and J by 0 bases, leaving 8 bases between them. The CDR3 sequence is 14 residues long. The CDR3 reads CASLQSSGANVLTF. The CDR3 DNA reads TGTGCCAGCCTCCAAAGCTCTGGGGCCAACGTCCTGACTTTC.

V and J are TRBV25-1 and TRBJ1-6; 7 bases align to TRBD1. V dropped 1 base and J dropped 12; count of bases not matched to a gene: 9. CDR1 MGHDK and CDR2 SYGVNS come from the germline V gene. The CDR3 is 15 residues long. CDR3 in DNA: TGTGCCAGCAGTGAATTAGGGGAGGGGGCTGGACCCCTCCACTTT. Its translation: CASSELGEGAGPLHF.

This clonotype appeared a few times. V and J are TRBV7-3 and TRBJ2-1; a weak D match, TRBD2 (5 bases). Deletions cut 4 bases from V and 0 bases from J, with 16 bases between. This CDR3 contains 17 residues. Germline lookup yields CDR1 SGHTA and CDR2 FQGTGA. The chain's CDR3 is CASSSVGIPYSYNEQFF. The CDR3 coding sequence is TGTGCCAGCAGCTCCGTCGGGATCCCTTACTCCTACAATGAGCAGTTCTTC.

The rearrangement uses TRBV5-5 and TRBJ1-4, with unresolved D. The CDR3 runs to 15 residues. The germline gives CDR1 SGHKS, CDR2 YYEKEE (reference sequence). The germline V and J ends were trimmed by 0 bases and 5 bases, with 11 bases remaining between them. CDR3 region: CASSLGGEGNEKLFF. The CDR3 DNA reads as TGTGCCAGCAGCTTGGGTGGGGAAGGGAATGAAAAACTGTTTTTT.

This clonotype turned up a few times. The chain carries TRBV7-9 and TRBJ2-5; D perhaps matches TRBD1 (6 bases). Germline V gives CDR1 SEHNR, CDR2 FQNEAQ (reference sequence). V was cut by 4 bases and J by 3 bases, with 9 bases left in between. The CDR3 contains 13 residues. The CDR3 is CASSYGQKETQYF. The CDR3 DNA is TGTGCCAGCAGCTATGGACAGAAAGAGACCCAGTACTTC.

V and J are TRBV28 and TRBJ2-2; a possible D gene is TRBD2 (6 bases). Germline CDR1 reads MDHEN; CDR2 reads SYDVKM. Between the trimmed V and J ends, which lost 3 bases and 7 bases, there was a span of 12 bases. The CDR3 length is 14 residues. Here the CDR3 DNA reads TGTGCCAGCAGTTTCGGGGGTATCGGCGGGGAGCTGTTTTTT. Its protein product is CASSFGGIGGELFF.

V and J are TRBV4-3 and TRBJ1-2, with no clear D. This CDR3 has 17 amino acids. Per germline, CDR1 LGHNA and CDR2 YSLEER. Trimming removed 3 bases at V and 6 bases at J, with 23 bases between. CDR3 protein: CASSQDYSHGAIDGYTF. For the CDR3, the DNA is TGCGCCAGCAGCCAGGACTACAGTCACGGTGCAATCGATGGCTACACCTTC.

This chain links TRBV7-9 with TRBJ1-2; no reliable D call. V was cut by 5 bases and J by 10 bases, with 17 bases left in between. This CDR3 spans 13 amino acids. Germline V gives CDR1 SEHNR, CDR2 FQNEAQ (reference sequence). CDR3 in amino acids: CASSRGLLADYTF. As DNA, the CDR3 is TGTGCCAGCAGCCGAGGGCTGTTGGCTGACTACACCTTC.

This clonotype was counted between two and nine times. The gene calls are TRBV29-1 and TRBJ1-6, with unresolved D. From germline, CDR1 is SQVTM and CDR2 ANQGSEA. The CDR3 covers 13 residues. Trimming cost V 7 bases and J 0 bases, with 7 bases left between them. The CDR3 is CSAGDSYNSPLHF. CDR3 coding DNA: TGCAGCGCTGGGGACTCCTATAATTCACCCCTCCACTTT.

Many counts were recorded for this clonotype. The chain recombines TRBV6-2 or TRBV6-3 with TRBJ2-7, with D unresolved. Trimming cost V 2 bases and J 2 bases, with 1 base left between them. Germline-derived CDR1 and CDR2 are MNHEY and SVGEGT. CDR3 length: 11 amino acids. In DNA form, the CDR3 reads TGTGCCAGCAGTTACACCTACGAGCAGTACTTC. Protein product: CASSYTYEQYF.

CDR3 sequence (DNA): TGCAGTGCTAGACAATTCGGCGATCAAATGGGTGAAAAACTGTTTTTT. Residues: CSARQFGDQMGEKLFF. J is TRBJ1-4 and V is TRBV20-1; the D is unclear. Trimming shortened V by 2 bases and J by 7 bases, and 20 bases separated the two germline ends. The CDR3 runs 16 residues. Germline CDR1 DFQATT, CDR2 SNEGSKA (reference sequence).

Many counts were recorded for this clonotype. The gene calls are TRBV7-6 and TRBJ2-6; D remains ambiguous. From germline, CDR1 is SGHVS and CDR2 FNYEAQ. V gave up 5 bases and J gave up 0 bases, with 11 bases separating them. CDR3 length equals 16 residues. The CDR3 sequence: CASSPALSSGANVLTF. CDR3 coding DNA: TGTGCCAGCAGCCCGGCCTTGAGCTCTGGGGCCAACGTCCTGACTTTC.

The V and J genes are TRBV20-1 and TRBJ1-5; D gene unclear. The germline V gene has CDR1 DFQATT and CDR2 SNEGSKA (reference sequence). V lost 5 bases to trimming and J lost 9 bases, with 17 bases between them. CDR3 length equals 13 residues. CDR3 in DNA: TGCAGTGCTTCCACGGGCCATATCCGGCCCCAGCATTTT. This sequence encodes CSASTGHIRPQHF.

This chain connects TRBV20-1 to TRBJ2-1, with 12 nucleotides matching TRBD2. The J call may be faulty, since TRBJ2-5 better matches the DNA end. The CDR3 length is 14 residues. The germline gives CDR1 DFQATT, CDR2 SNEGSKA (reference sequence). The CDR3 bases are TGCAGTGCTTCTCGACTAGCGGGGGAAGAGACCCAGTACTTC. It encodes CSASRLAGEETQYF.

This clonotype came up a few times. The chain carries TRBV10-3 and TRBJ1-2; the match to TRBD1 covers 10 bases. V was clipped by 8 bases and J by 6 bases; unmatched bases: 3. Germline V gene sequence: CDR1 ENHRY, CDR2 SYGVKD. There are 12 residues in the CDR3. CDR3 amino acids: CAIGQGGDGYTF. In nucleotides, the CDR3 is TGTGCCATCGGACAGGGGGGAGATGGCTACACCTTC.

This clonotype was detected only a few times. The missing conserved phenylalanine or tryptophan at the end of this CDR3 makes a read error likely. This sequence joins TRBV2 and TRBJ1-5; no firm D call. The CDR3 contains 15 residues. V shed 8 bases and J shed 2 bases, with 16 bases lying between them. CDR1 SNHLY and CDR2 FYNNEI come from the germline V gene. The CDR3: CASSPGKSGNQPQHL. CDR3 in DNA: TGTGCCAGCTCGCCCGGGAAGTCCGGCAATCAGCCCCAGCATCTT.

The rearrangement joins TRBV5-6 to TRBJ2-5; no clear D gene. V lost 2 bases to trimming and J lost 2 bases, with 10 bases between them. Germline lookup yields CDR1 SGHDT and CDR2 YYEEEE. CDR3 length: 14 residues. The CDR3 here is CASSFSQEQETQYF. CDR3 coding DNA: TGTGCCAGCAGCTTTTCTCAGGAACAAGAGACCCAGTACTTC.

V usage is TRBV7-2 and J usage is TRBJ1-3; no reliable D call. Per germline, CDR1 SGHTA and CDR2 FQGNSA. V shed 3 bases and J shed 2 bases, with 11 bases lying between them. This CDR3 is built from 15 residues. In DNA, the CDR3 is TGTGCCAGCAGCTTTGAGGTGGGCGCTGGAAACACCATATATTTT. It codes for CASSFEVGAGNTIYF. Looking up the rest from reference TRBV7-2 and TRBJ1-3 gives the full variable domain: GAGVSQSPSNKVTEKGKDVELRCDPISGHTALYWYRQSLGQGLEFLIYFQGNSAPDKSGLPSDRFSAERTGGSVSTLTIQRTQQEDSAVYLCASSFEVGAGNTIYFGEGSWLTVV.

The table lists this clonotype with a few counts. The chain couples TRBV7-3 to TRBJ2-7, with D tentatively TRBD1 (6 bases). The CDR3 has 15 residues. Trimming pared 2 bases from V and 3 bases from J, leaving 14 bases between. From germline, CDR1 is SGHTA and CDR2 FQGTGA. The CDR3 protein is CASSLSPGAFYEQYF. The CDR3, as DNA: TGTGCCAGCAGCTTATCACCAGGGGCATTCTACGAGCAGTACTTC.

The CDR3 bases are TGTGCCAGCAGGGAAACTAGCGGGACCACCTACGAGCAGTACTTC. Translating gives CASRETSGTTYEQYF. The V gene is TRBV2, the J gene TRBJ2-5; the match to TRBD2 covers 10 bases. The J call may be incorrect, as the DNA end agrees better with TRBJ2-7. Germline V CDR1 and CDR2: SNHLY, FYNNEI. This CDR3 spans 15 amino acids.

This clonotype was found once. This rearrangement joins TRBV7-2 to TRBJ1-4; D gene ambiguous. This CDR3 region has 14 residues. Per germline, CDR1 SGHTA and CDR2 FQGNSA. Trimming removed 3 bases at V and 2 bases at J, with 7 bases between. The CDR3 region has the DNA TGTGCCAGCAGCTTGAGTAAGACTAATGAAAAACTGTTTTTT. The encoded protein is CASSLSKTNEKLFF. The whole variable domain, filled in from reference TRBV7-2 and TRBJ1-4, reads GAGVSQSPSNKVTEKGKDVELRCDPISGHTALYWYRQSLGQGLEFLIYFQGNSAPDKSGLPSDRFSAERTGGSVSTLTIQRTQQEDSAVYLCASSLSKTNEKLFFGSGTQLSVL.

The V and J genes are TRBV29-1 and TRBJ1-1; 7 positions agree with TRBD1. Trimming at V came to 7 bases and at J to 3 bases, leaving 8 bases not matched to a gene. CDR1 is SQVTM and CDR2 is ANQGSEA in the germline V gene. The CDR3 has 13 amino acids. CDR3 in amino acids: CSGTGVLDTEAFF. The CDR3 region has the DNA TGCAGCGGAACAGGGGTGTTGGACACTGAAGCTTTCTTT.

This chain connects TRBV12-3 or TRBV12-4 to TRBJ2-1, with no clear D. V lost 6 bases to trimming and J lost 9 bases, with 21 bases between them. The CDR3 spans 15 residues. The CDR3: CASSLSSLGSGEQFF. CDR3 sequence (DNA): TGTGCCAGCAGCCTTTCCTCCCTCGGATCAGGTGAGCAGTTCTTC.

The chain employs TRBV6-1 and TRBJ1-1; D gene uncertain. CDR1 is MNHNS and CDR2 is SASEGT in the germline V gene. The CDR3 sequence is 12 residues long. V lost 7 bases, J lost 1 base, and 7 bases lay in between. The CDR3, as DNA: TGTGCCAGCAATCCGGGGAACACTGAAGCTTTCTTT. Its protein is CASNPGNTEAFF.

The chain uses TRBV4-1 and TRBJ2-1, with 7 bases aligning to TRBD2. Germline values: CDR1 MGHRA, CDR2 YSYEKL. The CDR3 runs 17 residues. The J segment lost 7 bases and the V segment lost 1 base, leaving 13 bases of the junction unmatched. The CDR3 protein is CASSQGGSGRGMNEQFF. The CDR3 nucleotides are TGCGCCAGCAGCCAAGGGGGGTCGGGGAGGGGCATGAATGAGCAGTTCTTC.

This chain links TRBV28 with TRBJ2-2; D ambiguous. CDR3 size: 13 residues. Germline V CDR1 and CDR2: MDHEN, SYDVKM. V lost 4 bases and J 3 bases, leaving 6 bases between the germline ends. In DNA form, the CDR3 reads TGTGCCAGCAGTTCCCCGGACACCGGGGAGCTGTTTTTT. It is translated as CASSSPDTGELFF.

This clonotype was detected a few times. V usage is TRBV20-1 and J usage is TRBJ1-2; TRBD1 agrees at 9 bases. Germline-derived CDR1 and CDR2 are DFQATT and SNEGSKA (reference sequence). The CDR3 runs to 14 residues. V was pared by 4 bases and J by 8 bases, with 11 bases of the junction left unmatched. The CDR3 region is CSAISQGAQRGYTF. DNA for the CDR3: TGCAGTGCTATCTCACAGGGGGCGCAGCGGGGCTACACCTTC.

This chain joins TRBV15 and TRBJ2-3; TRBD2 matches 11 bases. V was pared by 2 bases and J by 4 bases, with 2 bases of the junction left unmatched. The CDR3 spans 15 residues. Germline V CDR1 and CDR2: LNHNV, YYDKDF (reference sequence). The CDR3 reads CATSRLAGGPDTQYF. As DNA, the CDR3 is TGTGCCACCAGCAGACTAGCGGGAGGCCCAGATACGCAGTATTTT.

This clonotype was counted between two and nine times. The chain joins TRBV20-1 to TRBJ1-4; tentative D call: TRBD1 (6 bases). This CDR3 has 13 amino acids. Per germline, CDR1 DFQATT and CDR2 SNEGSKA (reference sequence). V shed 5 bases and J shed 7 bases, with 14 bases lying between them. The CDR3 spells CSALDRSGEKLFF. The CDR3 coding sequence is TGCAGTGCTTTAGACAGGTCTGGTGAAAAACTGTTTTTT.

The chain employs TRBV5-1 and TRBJ1-6, with D maybe TRBD1 (6 bases). V was pared by 8 bases and J by 5 bases, with 11 bases between. Germline CDR1 is SGHRS and CDR2 is YFSETQ. There are 13 residues in the CDR3. The CDR3 coding sequence is TGCGCCAGAGGGGACACCCATAATTCACCCCTCCACTTT. Translation gives CARGDTHNSPLHF.